This is a list of T cell receptor beta chains from one sample in a study of technical replicates of blood from a handful of donors. This table comes from immunoSEQ multiplex PCR, and its TCRdb copy is limited to in-frame clones, with some not included. The repertoire holds about 71,000 clones, with around 87% as singletons. Input material: PBMCs. These receptors originate from a human donor in good health. Some clones in this sample may be carry-over from other donors' samples. Each CDR3 is given with its conserved first and last residue. A D gene is named only where the DNA matches it firmly. Clone size is given for some rows only: seen once, a few or many times, or a class if the clone is expanded.

V gene: TRBV14; D gene: NA; CDR3 length: 13; J gene: TRBJ2-1; clone size: NA; CDR3 DNA: TGTGCCAGCAGAAATACAGGGTCCCGGGAGCAGTTCTTC; CDR3 protein: CASRNTGSREQFF
V gene: TRBV5-4; D gene: NA; CDR3 length: 16; J gene: TRBJ2-5; clone size: once; CDR3 DNA: TGTGCCAGCAGCGAGAATGCCGGACTCAACCAAGAGACCCAGTACTTC; CDR3 protein: CASSENAGLNQETQYF
V gene: TRBV10-3; D gene: NA; CDR3 length: 12; J gene: TRBJ2-2; clone size: NA; CDR3 DNA: TGTGCCATCAGTGTAAACACCGGGGAGCTGTTTTTT; CDR3 protein: CAISVNTGELFF
V gene: TRBV4-1; D gene: NA; CDR3 length: 17; J gene: TRBJ1-1; clone size: NA; CDR3 DNA: TGCGCCAGCAGCCGCGGACAAAGGACGGAGAGGAACACTGAAGCTTTCTTT; CDR3 protein: CASSRGQRTERNTEAFF
V gene: TRBV5-4; D gene: NA; CDR3 length: 16; J gene: TRBJ1-4; clone size: NA; CDR3 DNA: TGTGCCAGCAGCCTTCTTGCTGGGGGGGCTAATGAAAAACTGTTTTTT; CDR3 protein: CASSLLAGGANEKLFF
V gene: TRBV11-2; D gene: TRBD1; CDR3 length: 15; J gene: TRBJ1-1; clone size: NA; CDR3 DNA: TGTGCCAGCAGCCCCGGGGACAGGATGAACACTGAAGCTTTCTTT; CDR3 protein: CASSPGDRMNTEAFF
V gene: TRBV19; D gene: TRBD1; CDR3 length: 15; J gene: TRBJ1-5; clone size: few; CDR3 DNA: TGTGCCAGTAGTATACCCGGGACAGGGGTACAGCCCCAGCATTTT; CDR3 protein: CASSIPGTGVQPQHF
V gene: TRBV30; D gene: TRBD1; CDR3 length: 15; J gene: TRBJ1-3; clone size: once; CDR3 DNA: TGTGCCTGGAGTAAGGACAGGGAGTCTGGAAACACCATATATTTT; CDR3 protein: CAWSKDRESGNTIYF
V gene: TRBV15; D gene: NA; CDR3 length: 14; J gene: TRBJ2-5; clone size: NA; CDR3 DNA: TGTGCCACCAGCAGAGTGGACAGAAAAGAGACCCAGTACTTC; CDR3 protein: CATSRVDRKETQYF
V gene: TRBV10-3; D gene: NA; CDR3 length: 11; J gene: TRBJ2-7; clone size: NA; CDR3 DNA: TGTGCCATCAGTGAGGGAGGGGGCACGTACTTC; CDR3 protein: CAISEGGGTYF
V gene: TRBV7-3; D gene: TRBD2; CDR3 length: 15; J gene: TRBJ2-3; clone size: once; CDR3 DNA: TGTGCCAGCAGACTAGCGGGGGGCCCCCCAGATACGCAGTATTTT; CDR3 protein: CASRLAGGPPDTQYF
V gene: TRBV5-6; D gene: NA; CDR3 length: 15; J gene: TRBJ1-1; clone size: NA; CDR3 DNA: TGTGCCAGCAGCTTCAGAATAAGCAGGGTGGGTGAAGCTTTCTTT; CDR3 protein: CASSFRISRVGEAFF
V gene: TRBV7-2; D gene: NA; CDR3 length: 14; J gene: TRBJ1-5; clone size: NA; CDR3 DNA: TGTGCCAGCAGCTTAGAGGAGGGCACGGGGCCCCAGCATTTT; CDR3 protein: CASSLEEGTGPQHF
V gene: TRBV7-2; D gene: TRBD2; CDR3 length: 17; J gene: TRBJ2-1; clone size: NA; CDR3 DNA: TGTGCCAGCAGCACCCGGACTAGCGGGTTCTCCTACAATGAGCAGTTCTTC; CDR3 protein: CASSTRTSGFSYNEQFF
V gene: TRBV6-9; D gene: TRBD1; CDR3 length: 14; J gene: TRBJ2-7; clone size: NA; CDR3 DNA: TGTGCCAGCAGTTTCCGGGACAGATCCTACGAGCAGTACTTC; CDR3 protein: CASSFRDRSYEQYF
V gene: TRBV9; D gene: NA; CDR3 length: 15; J gene: TRBJ1-1; clone size: NA; CDR3 DNA: TGTGCCAGCAGCGTAGAGTGGACTTGGGACACTGAAGCTTTCTTT; CDR3 protein: CASSVEWTWDTEAFF
V gene: TRBV2; D gene: TRBD2; CDR3 length: 16; J gene: TRBJ2-1; clone size: NA; CDR3 DNA: TGTGCCAGCACCCCAGCGGGACTAAACTCCTACAATGAGCAGTTCTTC; CDR3 protein: CASTPAGLNSYNEQFF
V gene: TRBV30; D gene: NA; CDR3 length: 14; J gene: TRBJ1-1; clone size: NA; CDR3 DNA: TGTGCCTGGACTTCGGACTCCATGAACACTGAAGCTTTCTTT; CDR3 protein: CAWTSDSMNTEAFF
V gene: TRBV6-1; D gene: NA; CDR3 length: 15; J gene: TRBJ2-3; clone size: NA; CDR3 DNA: TGTGCCAGCAGTGATCCTGGCCAGGGAACAGATACGCAGTATTTT; CDR3 protein: CASSDPGQGTDTQYF
V gene: TRBV2; D gene: NA; CDR3 length: 16; J gene: TRBJ1-2; clone size: NA; CDR3 DNA: TGTGCCAGCAGTGAAGTCCGGGGGGGCGCGAACTATGGCTACACCTTC; CDR3 protein: CASSEVRGGANYGYTF
V gene: TRBV25-1; D gene: TRBD1; CDR3 length: 13; J gene: TRBJ2-5; clone size: NA; CDR3 DNA: TGTGCCAGCAGTGACCGACAGGGAGAGACCCAGTACTTC; CDR3 protein: CASSDRQGETQYF
V gene: TRBV5-6; D gene: NA; CDR3 length: 12; J gene: TRBJ1-5; clone size: NA; CDR3 DNA: TGTGCCAGCAGCTTCCTGAATCAGCCCCAGCATTTT; CDR3 protein: CASSFLNQPQHF
V gene: TRBV5-8; D gene: NA; CDR3 length: 18; J gene: TRBJ2-1; clone size: NA; CDR3 DNA: TGTGCCAGCAGCTTGTGGGGGGGCCCGGGACACCTAAACAATGAGCAGTTCTTC; CDR3 protein: CASSLWGGPGHLNNEQFF
V gene: TRBV19; D gene: NA; CDR3 length: 15; J gene: TRBJ1-2; clone size: NA; CDR3 DNA: TGTGCCAGTAGTATCGGGGGGAAACAGGACTATGGCTACACCTTC; CDR3 protein: CASSIGGKQDYGYTF
V gene: TRBV7-9; D gene: NA; CDR3 length: 14; J gene: TRBJ2-7; clone size: once; CDR3 DNA: TGTGCCAGCAGCTTAGGGACTGGGCCCTACGAGCAGTACTTC; CDR3 protein: CASSLGTGPYEQYF
V gene: TRBV7-9; D gene: TRBD2; CDR3 length: 16; J gene: TRBJ2-3; clone size: few; CDR3 DNA: TGTGCCAGCAGCTCAAGACTAGCGGGAGCTGAAGATACGCAGTATTTT; CDR3 protein: CASSSRLAGAEDTQYF
V gene: TRBV4-2; D gene: NA; CDR3 length: 17; J gene: TRBJ2-2; clone size: NA; CDR3 DNA: TGTGCCAGCAGCCAAGAACTTAAGACAGTCAACACCGGGGAGCTGTTTTTT; CDR3 protein: CASSQELKTVNTGELFF
V gene: TRBV6-4; D gene: TRBD1; CDR3 length: 15; J gene: TRBJ1-4; clone size: NA; CDR3 DNA: TGTGCCAGCAGTGACAGGGGGCGGACTAATGAAAAACTGTTTTTT; CDR3 protein: CASSDRGRTNEKLFF
V gene: TRBV28; D gene: TRBD2; CDR3 length: 14; J gene: TRBJ2-7; clone size: NA; CDR3 DNA: TGTGCCAGCAGGATCGGACTAGCGGGCCACGAGCAGTACTTC; CDR3 protein: CASRIGLAGHEQYF
V gene: TRBV7-9; D gene: NA; CDR3 length: 13; J gene: TRBJ1-5; clone size: NA; CDR3 DNA: TGTGCCAGCAGCTTGGGAGTCAATCAGCCCCAGCATTTT; CDR3 protein: CASSLGVNQPQHF
V gene: TRBV5-6; D gene: TRBD1; CDR3 length: 16; J gene: TRBJ2-2; clone size: NA; CDR3 DNA: TGTGCCAGCAGCTTGGTTCGGGACAGGGGGGCCGGGGAGCTGTTTTTT; CDR3 protein: CASSLVRDRGAGELFF
V gene: TRBV6-6; D gene: TRBD1; CDR3 length: 15; J gene: TRBJ1-6; clone size: once; CDR3 DNA: TGTGCCAGCACACACCGGGACAGGGATAATTCACCCCTCCACTTT; CDR3 protein: CASTHRDRDNSPLHF
V gene: TRBV28; D gene: NA; CDR3 length: 11; J gene: TRBJ2-7; clone size: medium-sized; CDR3 DNA: TGTGCCTGGGGGAGGACCTACGAGCAGTACTTC; CDR3 protein: CAWGRTYEQYF
V gene: TRBV2; D gene: NA; CDR3 length: 13; J gene: TRBJ2-1; clone size: NA; CDR3 DNA: TGTGCCAGCAGTGACAGGGAGGACAATGAGCAGTTCTTC; CDR3 protein: CASSDREDNEQFF
V gene: TRBV4-3; D gene: NA; CDR3 length: 16; J gene: TRBJ2-7; clone size: NA; CDR3 DNA: TGCGCCAGCAGCCAAGGGTCGGGACTCCAAAGCTACGAGCAGTACTTC; CDR3 protein: CASSQGSGLQSYEQYF